This T cell receptor beta chain was obtained from a study of STAT5B mutations in CD4+ large granular lymphocyte leukemia. The study's findings and limits: 8/27 top patient clones versus 2/35 control clones were TRBV06-family.

As for this clone: The antigen is not known.

TCRdb's table, derived via immunoSEQ multiplex PCR, lists solely in-frame clones and lacks some. The data show under 30,000 clones, with about four fifths seen just once and 3% to 3.5% held by the top ten. The CDR3 has 15 residues. Germline values: CDR1 SGHTS, CDR2 YDEGEE. V lost 5 bases to trimming and J lost 5 bases; unmatched junction nucleotides: 10. Material: CD4+ T cells from blood buffy coats. The chain is built from TRBV5-8 and TRBJ2-5, with 9 bases lining up with TRBD2. The clonotype originates from a human donor in good health. Here the CDR3 reads CASRVDSGSHETQYF. CDR3 DNA: TGTGCCAGCAGAGTGGATAGCGGGAGCCACGAGACCCAGTACTTC.